Included here is one T cell receptor beta chain sequence, with context. The data derive from a study of identical twins. The CDR3 extends over 14 amino acids. V shed 7 bases, J shed 7 bases, and the junction held 4 bases outside the gene matches. In germline, CDR1 is MNHEY, CDR2 SVGEGT. Using its own MiXCR run on the 5' RACE reads, TCRdb lists one record per CDR3 protein. The sample includes 400,000 to 650,000 distinct CDR3 sequences, about 20% seen only once; the top ten take about 0.99%. This same sample was also taken into another study, of T cells expressing NK-cell markers.

The specimen sequenced was CD4+ T cells sorted from blood. The chain carries TRBV6-2 or TRBV6-3 and TRBJ2-1; 13 bases are shared with TRBD2. The receptor was isolated from a woman between 18 and 29 years old in good health. The CDR3: CASTGTSGTNEQFF. The DNA of the CDR3 is TGTGCCAGCACCGGGACTAGCGGGACGAATGAGCAGTTCTTC.